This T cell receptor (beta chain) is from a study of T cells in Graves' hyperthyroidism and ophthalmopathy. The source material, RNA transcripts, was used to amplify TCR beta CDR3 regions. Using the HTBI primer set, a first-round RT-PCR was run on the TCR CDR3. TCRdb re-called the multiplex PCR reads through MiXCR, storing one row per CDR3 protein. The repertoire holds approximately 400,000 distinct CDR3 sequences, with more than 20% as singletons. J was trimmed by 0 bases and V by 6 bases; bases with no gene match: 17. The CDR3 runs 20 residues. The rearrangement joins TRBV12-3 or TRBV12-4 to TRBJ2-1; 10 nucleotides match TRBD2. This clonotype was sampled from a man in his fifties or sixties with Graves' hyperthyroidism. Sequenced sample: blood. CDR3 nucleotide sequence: TGTGCCAGCAGCCAAGAATCCTTGGGGCTAGCGGGAGTCTCCTACAATGAGCAGTTCTTC. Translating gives CASSQESLGLAGVSYNEQFF.